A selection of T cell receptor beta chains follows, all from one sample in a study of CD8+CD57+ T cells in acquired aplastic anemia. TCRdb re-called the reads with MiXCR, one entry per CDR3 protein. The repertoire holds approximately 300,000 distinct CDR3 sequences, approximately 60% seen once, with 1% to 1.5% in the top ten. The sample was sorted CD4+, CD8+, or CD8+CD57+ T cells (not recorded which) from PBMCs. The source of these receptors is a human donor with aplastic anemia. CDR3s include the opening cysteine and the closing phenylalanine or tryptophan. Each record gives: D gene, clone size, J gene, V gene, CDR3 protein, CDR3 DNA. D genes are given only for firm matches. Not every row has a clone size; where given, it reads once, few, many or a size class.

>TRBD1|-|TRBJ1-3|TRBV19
CASSPRQGSGNTIYF
TGTGCCAGTAGTCCTCGACAGGGATCTGGAAACACCATATATTTT
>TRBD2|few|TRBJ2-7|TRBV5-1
CASKEASGWYEQYF
TGCGCCAGCAAGGAGGCTAGCGGGTGGTACGAGCAGTACTTC
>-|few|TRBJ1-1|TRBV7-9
CASSEENTEAFF
TGTGCCAGCAGCGAAGAGAACACTGAAGCTTTCTTT
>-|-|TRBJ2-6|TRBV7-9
CASSHPVGGGANVLTF
TGTGCCAGCAGCCACCCGGTAGGGGGAGGGGCCAACGTCCTGACTTTC
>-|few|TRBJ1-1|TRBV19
CASSIAPGLTEAFF
TGTGCCAGTAGTATAGCACCAGGACTCACTGAAGCTTTCTTT
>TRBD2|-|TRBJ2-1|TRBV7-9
CASFPSGSHEQFF
TGTGCCAGCTTCCCGAGCGGGAGCCATGAGCAGTTCTTC
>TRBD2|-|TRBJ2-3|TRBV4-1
CASSQGTSGRGTDTQYF
TGCGCCAGCAGCCAAGGGACTAGCGGGAGAGGAACAGATACGCAGTATTTT
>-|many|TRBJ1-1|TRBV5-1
CASSLADRYTEAFF
TGCGCCAGCAGCTTGGCCGACAGGTACACTGAAGCTTTCTTT
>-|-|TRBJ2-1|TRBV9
CASSSRPYNEQFF
TGTGCCAGCAGCTCCAGACCCTACAATGAGCAGTTCTTC
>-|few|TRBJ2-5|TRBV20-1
CSARVQETQYF
TGCAGTGCTAGGGTTCAAGAGACCCAGTACTTC
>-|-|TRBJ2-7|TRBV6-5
CASRKADEQYF
TGTGCCAGCAGAAAGGCCGACGAGCAGTACTTC
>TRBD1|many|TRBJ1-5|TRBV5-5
CASSLAGGGNQPQHF
TGTGCCAGCAGCTTGGCAGGGGGGGGCAATCAGCCCCAGCATTTT
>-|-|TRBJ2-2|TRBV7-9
CASSQVIYGELFF
TGTGCCAGCAGCCAAGTAATCTACGGGGAGCTGTTTTTT
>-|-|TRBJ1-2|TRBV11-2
CASSTSGGYTF
TGTGCCAGCAGCACGAGCGGTGGCTACACCTTC
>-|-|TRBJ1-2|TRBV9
CASSVGIGLASTF
TGTGCCAGCAGCGTAGGCATAGGGCTTGCTAGCACCTTC
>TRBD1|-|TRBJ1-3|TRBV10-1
CASSHTGTAEPGNTIYF
TGCGCCAGCAGTCATACCGGGACAGCCGAACCTGGAAACACCATATATTTT
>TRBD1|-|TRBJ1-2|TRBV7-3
CASSSGLGGQGYGYTF
TGTGCCAGCAGCTCGGGTTTGGGGGGACAGGGCTATGGCTACACCTTC
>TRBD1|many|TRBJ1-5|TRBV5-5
CASSLSTGQNQPQHF
TGTGCCAGCAGCTTGTCGACAGGGCAAAATCAGCCCCAGCATTTT
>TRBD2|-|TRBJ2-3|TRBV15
CATSREGSGGWTDTQYF
TGTGCCACCAGCAGAGAGGGTAGCGGGGGGTGGACAGATACGCAGTATTTT
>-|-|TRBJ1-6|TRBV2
CASSEFPSGAALHF
TGTGCCAGCAGTGAATTTCCTAGCGGGGCGGCCCTCCACTTT
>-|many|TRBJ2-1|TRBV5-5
CASSQIQRIGNEQFF
TGTGCCAGCAGCCAGATACAACGCATCGGCAATGAGCAGTTCTTC
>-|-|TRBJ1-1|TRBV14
CATALGRDTEAFF
TGTGCCACCGCTCTGGGTCGGGACACTGAAGCTTTCTTT
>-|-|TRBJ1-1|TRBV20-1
CSAREVGGLDPSTEAFF
TGCAGTGCTAGAGAGGTTGGGGGACTGGACCCAAGCACTGAAGCTTTCTTT
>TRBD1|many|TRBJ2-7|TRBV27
CASSLSLAGQGNDEQYF
TGTGCCAGCAGTTTATCTCTTGCGGGACAGGGGAACGACGAGCAGTACTTC